This T cell receptor beta chain emerged from a study of molecular identifiers for immune sequencing clone quantification. TCRdb recomputed calls from the PCR reads with MiXCR, one row per CDR3 protein. The sample consists of about 630,000 distinct CDR3 sequences, approximately 24% of them appearing once. Trimming pared 10 bases from V and 0 bases from J, leaving 22 bases between. CDR3 length: 17 residues. The sample was naive CD8+ T cells from blood, with Jurkat cell RNA spiked in. Subset in this sample: FACS-sorted CD8+CD4-CCR7+CD45RA+ naive T cells. This TCR was sampled from a human donor in good health. Some libraries in this study had Jurkat cell RNA spiked in. This chain connects TRBV12-3 or TRBV12-4 to TRBJ1-3; D is perhaps TRBD1 (5 bases). In DNA, the CDR3 is TGTGCCACCCTTATCTTCAGGGCCGGGGGCTCTGGAAACACCATATATTTT. Protein sequence: CATLIFRAGGSGNTIYF.